Sequencing of this TCR beta chain was carried out in a study of blood T cell repertoires in COVID-19. In the study overall: COVID-19 samples from acute and convalescent phases originated in the United States, Italy and Spain. The analysed material was cDNA or gDNA that came from T cells, B-cell-depleted T cells, or PBMCs.

This clone is medium-sized in the sample. As handled by the study authors: Quantification of nucleated cells was approximated via reference gene primer amplification. This table comes from immunoSEQ multiplex PCR, and its TCRdb copy is limited to in-frame clones, with some not included. V and J calls and clone size are copied from that table; D and trimming were computed from the DNA. The table records about 70,000 clones, roughly 76% of them present only once. The germline V gene encodes CDR1 LNHNV and CDR2 YYDKDF (reference sequence). The CDR3 extends over 16 amino acids. V gave up 0 bases and J gave up 1 base, with 13 bases separating them.

The gene calls are TRBV15 and TRBJ2-7, with D possibly matching TRBD1 (6 bases). Sequencing was carried out using peripheral blood. The receptor comes from a woman aged 70-85 years with acute or convalescent COVID-19. The CDR3 protein is CATSRDDRTASYEQYF. The CDR3 DNA reads TGTGCCACCAGCAGAGATGACCGGACAGCATCCTACGAGCAGTACTTC.